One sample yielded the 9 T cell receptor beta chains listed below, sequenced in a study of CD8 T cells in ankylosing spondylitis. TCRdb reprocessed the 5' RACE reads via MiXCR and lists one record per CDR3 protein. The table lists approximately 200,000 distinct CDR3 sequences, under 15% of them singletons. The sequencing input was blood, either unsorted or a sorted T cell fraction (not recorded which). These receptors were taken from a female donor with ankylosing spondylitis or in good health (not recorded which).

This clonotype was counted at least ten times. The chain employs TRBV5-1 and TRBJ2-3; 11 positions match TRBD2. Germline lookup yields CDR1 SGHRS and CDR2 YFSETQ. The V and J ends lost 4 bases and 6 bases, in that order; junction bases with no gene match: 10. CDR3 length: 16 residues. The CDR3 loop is CASSGISTSGGDTQYF. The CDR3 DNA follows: TGCGCCAGCAGCGGTATAAGTACTAGCGGGGGCGATACGCAGTATTTT. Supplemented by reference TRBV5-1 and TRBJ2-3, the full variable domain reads KAGVTQTPRYLIKTRGQQVTLSCSPISGHRSVSWYQQTPGQGLQFLFEYFSETQRNKGNFPGRFSGRQFSNSRSEMNVSTLELGDSALYLCASSGISTSGGDTQYFGPGTRLTVL.

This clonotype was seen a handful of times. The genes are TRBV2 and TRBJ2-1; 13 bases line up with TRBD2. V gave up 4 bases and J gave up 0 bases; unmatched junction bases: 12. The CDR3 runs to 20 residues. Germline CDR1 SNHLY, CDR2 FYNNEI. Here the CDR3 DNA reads TGTGCCAGCAGTGTCGATTCCGGGACTAGCGGGATGAGCTCCTACAATGAGCAGTTCTTC. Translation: CASSVDSGTSGMSSYNEQFF.

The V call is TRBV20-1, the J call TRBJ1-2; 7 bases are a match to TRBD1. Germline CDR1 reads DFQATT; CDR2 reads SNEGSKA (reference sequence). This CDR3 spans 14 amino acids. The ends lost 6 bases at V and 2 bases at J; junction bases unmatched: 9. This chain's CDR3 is CSAPAGRGNYGYTF. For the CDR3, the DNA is TGCAGTGCCCCGGCGGGCAGGGGGAACTATGGCTACACCTTC.

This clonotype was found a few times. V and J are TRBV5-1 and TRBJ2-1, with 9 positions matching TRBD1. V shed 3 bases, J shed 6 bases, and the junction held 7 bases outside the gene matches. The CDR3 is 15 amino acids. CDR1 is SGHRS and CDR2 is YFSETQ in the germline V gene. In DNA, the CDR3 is TGCGCCAGCAGCTCCGGGGACAGGGTTGTCAATGAGCAGTTCTTC. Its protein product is CASSSGDRVVNEQFF.

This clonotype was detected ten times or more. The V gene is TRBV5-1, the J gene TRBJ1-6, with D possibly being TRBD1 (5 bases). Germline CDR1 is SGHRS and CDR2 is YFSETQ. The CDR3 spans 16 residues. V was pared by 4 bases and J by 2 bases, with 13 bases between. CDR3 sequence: CASSLQQVTYNSPLHF. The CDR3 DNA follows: TGCGCCAGCAGCCTCCAACAGGTTACCTATAATTCACCCCTCCACTTT.

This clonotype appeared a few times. CDR3 residues: CASRTSLEGYTF. The CDR3 DNA reads as TGTGCCAGCAGAACCTCCCTGGAGGGCTACACCTTC. The chain combines TRBV25-1 with TRBJ1-2; D gene ambiguous. Germline lookup yields CDR1 MGHDK and CDR2 SYGVNS. The V end lost 6 bases, the J end lost 8 bases, and 13 bases lay between the germline ends. The CDR3 totals 12 residues.

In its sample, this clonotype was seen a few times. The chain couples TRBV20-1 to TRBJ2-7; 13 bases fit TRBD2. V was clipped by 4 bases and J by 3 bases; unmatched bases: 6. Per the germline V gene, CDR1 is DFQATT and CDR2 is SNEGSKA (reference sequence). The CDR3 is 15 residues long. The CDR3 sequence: CSAKGLAGSLYEQYF. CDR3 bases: TGCAGTGCTAAGGGACTAGCGGGAAGTCTCTACGAGCAGTACTTC.

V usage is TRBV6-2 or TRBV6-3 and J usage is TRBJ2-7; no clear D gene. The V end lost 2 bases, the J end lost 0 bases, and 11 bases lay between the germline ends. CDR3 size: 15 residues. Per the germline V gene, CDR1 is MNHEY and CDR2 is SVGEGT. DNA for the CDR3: TGTGCCAGCAGTTACAGGGATGCCAGCTCCTACGAGCAGTACTTC. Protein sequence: CASSYRDASSYEQYF.

The CDR3 nucleotides are TGCAGTGCTAGCGGGGGTGCACCCAATGAGCAGTTCTTC. Its protein is CSASGGAPNEQFF. This chain uses TRBV20-1 with TRBJ2-1; the D gene is possibly TRBD2 (6 bases). The CDR3 consists of 13 residues. Germline V gives CDR1 DFQATT, CDR2 SNEGSKA (reference sequence). With 3 bases removed from V and 6 bases from J, the gap between germline ends came to 12 bases.